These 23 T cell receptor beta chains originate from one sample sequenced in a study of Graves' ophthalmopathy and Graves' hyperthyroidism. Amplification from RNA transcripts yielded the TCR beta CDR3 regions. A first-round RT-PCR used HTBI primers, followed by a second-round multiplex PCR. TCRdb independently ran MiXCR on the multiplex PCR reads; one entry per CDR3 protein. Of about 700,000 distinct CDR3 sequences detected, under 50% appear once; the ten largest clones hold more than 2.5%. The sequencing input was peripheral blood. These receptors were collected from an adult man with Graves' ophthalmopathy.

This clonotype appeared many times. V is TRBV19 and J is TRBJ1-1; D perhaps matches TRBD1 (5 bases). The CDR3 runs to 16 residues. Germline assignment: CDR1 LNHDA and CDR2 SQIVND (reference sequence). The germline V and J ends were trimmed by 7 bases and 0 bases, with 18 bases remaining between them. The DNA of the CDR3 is TGTGCCAGTAAGATTTTTGACAGCCTGATGAACACTGAAGCTTTCTTT. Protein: CASKIFDSLMNTEAFF.

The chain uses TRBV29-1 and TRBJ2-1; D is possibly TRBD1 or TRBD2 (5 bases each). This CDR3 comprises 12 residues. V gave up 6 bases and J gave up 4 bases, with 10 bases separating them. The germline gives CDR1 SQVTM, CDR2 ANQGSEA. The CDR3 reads CSVGDGYNEQFF. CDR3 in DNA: TGCAGCGTCGGGGACGGATACAATGAGCAGTTCTTC.

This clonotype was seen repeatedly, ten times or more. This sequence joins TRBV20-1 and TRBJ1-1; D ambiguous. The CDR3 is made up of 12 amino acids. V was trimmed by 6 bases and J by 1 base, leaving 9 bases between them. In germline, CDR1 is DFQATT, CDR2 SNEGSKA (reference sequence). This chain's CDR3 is CSATPSNTEAFF. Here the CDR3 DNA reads TGCAGTGCAACCCCCTCGAACACTGAAGCTTTCTTT.

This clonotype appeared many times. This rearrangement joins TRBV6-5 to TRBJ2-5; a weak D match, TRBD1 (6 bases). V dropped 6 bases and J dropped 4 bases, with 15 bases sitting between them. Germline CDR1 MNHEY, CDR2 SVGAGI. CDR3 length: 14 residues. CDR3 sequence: CASRTGTPPETQYF. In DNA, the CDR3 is TGTGCCAGCAGAACCGGGACACCCCCAGAGACCCAGTACTTC.

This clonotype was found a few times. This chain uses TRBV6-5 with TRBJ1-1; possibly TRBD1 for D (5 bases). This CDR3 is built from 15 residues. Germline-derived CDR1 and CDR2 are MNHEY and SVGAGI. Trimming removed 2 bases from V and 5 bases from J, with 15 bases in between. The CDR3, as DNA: TGTGCCAGCAGTTACGGGAGGTTCCGACAGACTGAAGCTTTCTTT. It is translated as CASSYGRFRQTEAFF.

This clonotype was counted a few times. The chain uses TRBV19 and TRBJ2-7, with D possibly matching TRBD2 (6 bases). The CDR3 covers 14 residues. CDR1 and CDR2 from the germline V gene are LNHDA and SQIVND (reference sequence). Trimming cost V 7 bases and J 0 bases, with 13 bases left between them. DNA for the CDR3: TGTGCCAGTACTCGGGACTTGAGCTCCTACGAGCAGTACTTC. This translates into CASTRDLSSYEQYF.

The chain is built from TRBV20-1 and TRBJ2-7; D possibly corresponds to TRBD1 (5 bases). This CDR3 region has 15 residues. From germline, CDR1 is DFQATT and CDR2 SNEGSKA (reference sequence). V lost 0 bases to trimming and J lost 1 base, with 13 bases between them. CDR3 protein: CSARDPGRTSYEQYF. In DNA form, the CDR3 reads TGCAGTGCTAGAGATCCTGGACGGACATCCTACGAGCAGTACTTC.

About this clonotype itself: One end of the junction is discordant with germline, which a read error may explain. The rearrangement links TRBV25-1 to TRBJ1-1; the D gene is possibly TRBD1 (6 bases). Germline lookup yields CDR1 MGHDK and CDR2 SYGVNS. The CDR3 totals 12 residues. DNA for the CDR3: TGTGCCAGCCGACGGGGGGCCTCTGAAGCCTTCTTT. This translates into CASRRGASEAFF.

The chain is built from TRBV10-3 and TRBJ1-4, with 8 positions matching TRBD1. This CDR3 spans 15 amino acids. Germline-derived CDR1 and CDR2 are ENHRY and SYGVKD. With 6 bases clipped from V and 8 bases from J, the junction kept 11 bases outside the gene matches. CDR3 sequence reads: CAISQSDRASEKLFF. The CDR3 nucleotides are TGTGCCATCAGCCAATCGGACAGGGCATCCGAAAAACTGTTTTTT.

CDR3 sequence: CASSYTGQGIGYTF. The CDR3 region has the DNA TGTGCCAGCAGCTACACGGGACAGGGGATTGGCTACACCTTC. The chain combines TRBV2 with TRBJ1-2; TRBD1 agrees at 10 bases. With V trimmed by 6 bases and J by 7 bases, 8 bases remained unmatched. The CDR3 loop spans 14 amino acids. Germline lookup yields CDR1 SNHLY and CDR2 FYNNEI.

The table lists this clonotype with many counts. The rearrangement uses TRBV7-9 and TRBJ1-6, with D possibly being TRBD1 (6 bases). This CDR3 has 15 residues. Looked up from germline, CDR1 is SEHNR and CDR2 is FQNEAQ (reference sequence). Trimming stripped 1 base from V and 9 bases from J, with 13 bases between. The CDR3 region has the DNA TGTGCCAGCAGCTTAGGAACAGGGTCGTCTTCACCCCTCCACTTT. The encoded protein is CASSLGTGSSSPLHF.

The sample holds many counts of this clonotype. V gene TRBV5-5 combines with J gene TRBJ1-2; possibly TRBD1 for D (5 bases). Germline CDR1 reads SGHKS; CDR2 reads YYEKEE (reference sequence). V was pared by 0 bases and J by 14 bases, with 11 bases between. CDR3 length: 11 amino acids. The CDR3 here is CASSLVDGGTF. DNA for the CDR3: TGTGCCAGCAGCTTGGTAGACGGGGGAACCTTC.

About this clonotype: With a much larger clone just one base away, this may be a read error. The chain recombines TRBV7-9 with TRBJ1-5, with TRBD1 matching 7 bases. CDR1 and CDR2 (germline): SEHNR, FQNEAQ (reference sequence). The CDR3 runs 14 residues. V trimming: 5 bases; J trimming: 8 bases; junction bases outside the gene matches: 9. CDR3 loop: CASSRGTVPEPQHF. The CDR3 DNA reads TGTGCCAGCAGCAGGGGGACAGTGCCCGAGCCCCAGCATTTT.

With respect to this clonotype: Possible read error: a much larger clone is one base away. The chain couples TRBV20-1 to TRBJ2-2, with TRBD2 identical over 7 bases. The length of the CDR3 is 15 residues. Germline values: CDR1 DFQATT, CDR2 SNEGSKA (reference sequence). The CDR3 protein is CSARLLGGSTGGLFF. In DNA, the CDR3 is TGCAGTGCTAGGTTACTGGGAGGGAGCACCGGGGGGCTGTTTTTT.

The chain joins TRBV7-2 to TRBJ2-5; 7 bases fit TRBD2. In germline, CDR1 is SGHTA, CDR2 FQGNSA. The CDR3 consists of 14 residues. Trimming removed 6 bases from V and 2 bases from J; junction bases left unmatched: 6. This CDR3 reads CASRERGYQETQYF. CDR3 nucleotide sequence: TGTGCCAGCAGGGAGCGGGGATATCAAGAGACCCAGTACTTC.

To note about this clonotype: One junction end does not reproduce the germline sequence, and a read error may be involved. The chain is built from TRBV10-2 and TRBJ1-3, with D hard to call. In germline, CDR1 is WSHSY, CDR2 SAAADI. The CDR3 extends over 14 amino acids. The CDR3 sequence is CASSESGRGSTIYF. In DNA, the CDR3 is TGCGCCAGCAGTGAGTCAGGACGAGGAAGCACCATATATTTT.

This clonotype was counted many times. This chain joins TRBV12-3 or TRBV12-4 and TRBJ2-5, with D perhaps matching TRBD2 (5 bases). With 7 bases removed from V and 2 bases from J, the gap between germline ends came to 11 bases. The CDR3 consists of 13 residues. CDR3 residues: CASTLTGQETQYF. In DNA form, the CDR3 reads TGTGCCAGCACTCTCACGGGGCAAGAGACCCAGTACTTC.

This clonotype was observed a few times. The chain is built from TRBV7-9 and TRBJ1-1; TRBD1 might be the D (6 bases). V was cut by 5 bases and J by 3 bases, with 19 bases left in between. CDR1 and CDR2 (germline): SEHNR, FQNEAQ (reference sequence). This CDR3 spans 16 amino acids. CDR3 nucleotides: TGTGCCAGCAGCCAAGTTCAAAGGGGGGGGTACACTGAAGCTTTCTTT. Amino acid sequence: CASSQVQRGGYTEAFF.

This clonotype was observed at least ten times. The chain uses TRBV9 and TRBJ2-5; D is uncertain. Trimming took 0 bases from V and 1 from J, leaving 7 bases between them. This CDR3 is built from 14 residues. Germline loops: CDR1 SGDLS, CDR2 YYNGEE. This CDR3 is CASSVGRIQETQYF. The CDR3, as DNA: TGTGCCAGCAGCGTAGGACGGATCCAAGAGACCCAGTACTTC.

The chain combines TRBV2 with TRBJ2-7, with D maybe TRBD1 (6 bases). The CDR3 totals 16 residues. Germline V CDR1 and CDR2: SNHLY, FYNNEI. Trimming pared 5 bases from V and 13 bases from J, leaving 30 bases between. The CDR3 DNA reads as TGTGCCAGCAGTCCGCGCCTAAGACAGGCGGTGCCCCAATTTTACTTC. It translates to CASSPRLRQAVPQFYF.

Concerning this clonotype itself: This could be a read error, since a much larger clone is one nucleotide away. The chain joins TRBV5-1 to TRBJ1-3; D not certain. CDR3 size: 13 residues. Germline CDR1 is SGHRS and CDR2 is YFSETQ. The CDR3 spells CASSSGAGNTTYF. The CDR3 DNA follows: TGCGCCAGCAGCTCAGGAGCCGGAAACACCACATATTTT.

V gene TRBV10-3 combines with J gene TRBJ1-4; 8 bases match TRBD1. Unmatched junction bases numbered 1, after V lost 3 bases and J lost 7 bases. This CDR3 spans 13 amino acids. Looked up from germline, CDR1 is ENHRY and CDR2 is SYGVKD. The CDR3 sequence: CAISEQGGEKLFF. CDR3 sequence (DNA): TGTGCCATCAGTGAACAGGGGGGTGAAAAACTGTTTTTT.

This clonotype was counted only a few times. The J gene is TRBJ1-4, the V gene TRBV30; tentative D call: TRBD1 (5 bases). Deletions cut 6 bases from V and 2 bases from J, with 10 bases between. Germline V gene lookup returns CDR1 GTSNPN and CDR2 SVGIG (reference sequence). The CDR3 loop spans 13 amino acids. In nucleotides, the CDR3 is TGTGCCTGCGGCCCAGGGACTAATGAAAAACTGTTTTTT. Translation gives CACGPGTNEKLFF.